This T cell receptor (beta chain) was sequenced in a study of T-cell reconstitution after alpha-beta-depleted transplantation in children. Molecular barcoding with unique molecular identifiers was used for the TCRbeta library. TCRdb recomputed calls from the PCR reads with MiXCR, one row per CDR3 protein. The top ten hold less than 5% of the sample, which has about 610,000 distinct CDR3 sequences, roughly a tenth seen once. This clonotype appeared many times. The V end was cut by 0 bases, the J end by 11 bases, with 13 bases between. The germline V gene encodes CDR1 LNHNV and CDR2 YYDKDF (reference sequence). The CDR3 is 14 residues long.

The sequence was collected from a human donor who donated a stem cell graft to a child with acute myeloid leukemia. This sequence joins TRBV15 and TRBJ2-2; D remains ambiguous. The material was PBMCs from the stem cell graft donor, obtained from the stem cell graft. CDR3 DNA: TGTGCCACCAGCAGAGATCCCTTCCTAATAGAGCTGTTTTTT. Its protein is CATSRDPFLIELFF.